The sequence of this T cell receptor beta chain was determined in a study of Ad26.COV2.S vaccination and SARS-CoV-2 variants. Study-wide results and limits: Researchers cautioned that TCR breadth and depth analyses may have underestimated total T cell responses.

Documented treatment: about 20 received Ad26.COV2.S at low or high dose, single or two shots; about 5 received placebo; per-sample allocation not given. Sampling occurred on day 63 after the first vaccine or placebo injection. From germline, CDR1 is MNHEY and CDR2 SMNVEV (reference sequence). There are 15 residues in the CDR3. Trimming cost V 3 bases and J 3 bases, with 11 bases left between them. Only in-frame clones appear in the TCRdb table, and some are missing; sequencing was by immunoSEQ multiplex PCR. The sample gives some 300,000 clones, about 86% of which show up once; less than 2% is in the top ten. As regards this clone: Its antigen is undetermined.

This TCR came from a person between 18 and 60 years old who received the Ad26.COV2.S COVID-19 vaccine or a placebo. The chain recombines TRBV27 with TRBJ1-4; no firm D call. The sequencing here drew on peripheral blood, taken in a trial of Ad26.COV2.S vaccine versus placebo. The CDR3 sequence: CASSFSTYANEKLFF. CDR3 DNA sequence: TGTGCCAGCAGTTTCTCGACGTACGCTAATGAAAAACTGTTTTTT.